What follows is one T cell receptor beta chain and its context. These data are taken from a study of T cell responses to AZD1222 COVID-19 vaccine. TCRdb's copy holds only in-frame clones and misses some; the assay was immunoSEQ multiplex PCR. This sample has tens of thousands of clones; 70% to 90% occur once, and the top ten carry 4% to 5.5%. Germline CDR1 reads SGHRS; CDR2 reads YFSETQ. The CDR3 runs to 15 residues. After removal of 1 base from V and 5 bases from J, the junction contained 7 bases not matched to a gene. The sequences come from peripheral blood, collected on day 0 of MenACWY control vaccination. This TCR derives from an adult in good health. The chain carries TRBV5-1 and TRBJ1-1; 8 nucleotides agree with TRBD1. The CDR3 bases are TGCGCCAGCAGCTTGTCAGGACAGGGTCGGACTGAAGCTTTCTTT. Protein product: CASSLSGQGRTEAFF.